This T cell receptor beta chain was sequenced in a study of shared clonotypes between healthy human individuals (dated by TCRdb to about 2020). Broadly, across the study: The cohort comprised two women and a few men aged 18 to 49 years. To estimate repertoire size and how much clonotype sharing occurs between individuals, the study deeply sequenced the blood TCR repertoires of several healthy adults. For each donor, CD4 naive and CD4 memory were each given three plates, CD8 naive was given two plates, and CD8 memory was given one plate. To increase sequencing depth and limit assay-specific biases, different laboratories used diverse techniques to prepare libraries and sequence TCR repertoires. Per donor, leukapheresis produced somewhere between about 0.94 and 9.5 billion PBMCs.

With respect to this clone: Its antigen remains undetermined. No much larger clone is present one base from it, and per-base qualities are unavailable.

Summary of the overall study and its limitations: Sampling was limited to blood, and TCR repertoires in tissue likely differ from TCR repertoires in blood. Rarefaction of sorted-subset datasets indicated incomplete sequencing despite the large sequencing depth. Pairwise subsampling led to the expectation that sequencing depth would affect the degree of clonotype sharing among donors. Larger estimated clonotype richness was generally found for naive subsets than for memory subsets. Clonotypes shared by all four sorted-subset donors showed higher generation probabilities than non-shared clonotypes. When a handful of donors were compared, the shared fraction of clonotypes was about 5% for naive CD4, about 4% for naive CD8, about 2.5% for memory CD4, and roughly 0.43% for memory CD8. The genetic and exposure-history diversity represented was limited by the small number of donors.

The junction shows trimming of 5 bases on V and 4 bases on J, and the gene matches do not reach 12 bases of it. Including the terminal cysteine and phenylalanine, the CDR3 comprises 17 residues. The kept DNA is CDR3 alone, 51 bases in frame from the first base. CDR1 and CDR2 (MNHEY, SMNVEV) derive from the germline V gene (reference sequence). The donors were healthy, HIV-negative adults with no recently reported acute infections or vaccinations. Every donor was a Caucasian adult residing in Nashville, Tennessee, USA. CD4+ T cells were enriched by magnetic negative selection; naive cells were then positively selected on CD45RA, and the negative fraction formed the memory subset. Blood was obtained by leukapheresis, after which PBMCs were separated by Ficoll-Histopaque density gradient centrifugation and cryopreserved in liquid nitrogen vapor phase. Analytical flow cytometry was used to check the purity and quantity of every magnetically sorted T cell population. From each sorted fraction, genomic DNA was isolated and quantified by UV absorbance on a Nanodrop 2000c.

Using the deep immunoSEQ assay, TCR CDR3 regions were amplified from genomic DNA by multiplex PCR. Genomic DNA extracted from each cell subset was distributed evenly over all wells of several immunoSEQ 96-well plates, and each plate served as one replicate. For sorted subsets, about 200 ng genomic DNA, equal to tens of thousands of T cell genomes, was loaded into each replicate PCR. The purified libraries were quantified using a Qubit 3.0 fluorometer, sized with a Bioanalyzer 2100, and then quantified again using the KAPA Library Quantification kit. Every immunoSEQ 96-well plate was sequenced on a dedicated single-read 150-cycle Illumina NextSeq 550 flow cell. From the authors' description of their analysis: Because the immunoSEQ output included only junctional sequences and no quality scores, the filtering could not be the same as the filtering used for full-length reads. Sequences were annotated with PyIR, a Python wrapper for IgBLAST v1.9, using IMGT germline references to assign V/J genes and CDR3. Any read was removed if the V/J assignment was weak (E-value above 1e-6), the CDR3 was missing, or the read contained stop codons, out-of-frame junctions, or ambiguous translated residues. A V3J clonotype was defined by an identical inferred V gene, J gene, and CDR3 amino acid sequence. To compute the percentage overlap between repertoires, the number of shared unique clonotypes was divided by the size of the smaller repertoire. RTK rarefaction, the Chao1 estimator, and Recon v2.1 estimates of unobserved clonotypes were used to assess repertoire richness. For all TCRbeta clonotypes obtained by the gDNA method from four donors, generation probabilities were computed with OLGA. TCRdb re-hosts the immuneACCESS table, in-frame sequences only. Its copies lack some clones; in the studies checked, an unresolved V gene accounts for under half of them, and the cause for the rest is not known. V and J calls and clone size are as listed in that table; D and trimming were resolved from the DNA. Present in this sample are over 700,000 clones, around 77% of which were seen just once. The ten largest clones represent about 1.8% of the sample.

The chain employs TRBV27 and TRBJ2-2; 8 middle bases align to TRBD1. This sequence was found in a woman aged 30 to 39 in good health. Sequencing input: memory CD4+ T cells sorted from blood. This specimen's cell subset or site label, interpreted: CD45RA-negative fraction. The DNA sequence follows: TGTGCCAGCAGTCGACTGGACAGGGCCCGACTCACCGGGGAGCTGTTTTTT. Translated, this gives CASSRLDRARLTGELFF.